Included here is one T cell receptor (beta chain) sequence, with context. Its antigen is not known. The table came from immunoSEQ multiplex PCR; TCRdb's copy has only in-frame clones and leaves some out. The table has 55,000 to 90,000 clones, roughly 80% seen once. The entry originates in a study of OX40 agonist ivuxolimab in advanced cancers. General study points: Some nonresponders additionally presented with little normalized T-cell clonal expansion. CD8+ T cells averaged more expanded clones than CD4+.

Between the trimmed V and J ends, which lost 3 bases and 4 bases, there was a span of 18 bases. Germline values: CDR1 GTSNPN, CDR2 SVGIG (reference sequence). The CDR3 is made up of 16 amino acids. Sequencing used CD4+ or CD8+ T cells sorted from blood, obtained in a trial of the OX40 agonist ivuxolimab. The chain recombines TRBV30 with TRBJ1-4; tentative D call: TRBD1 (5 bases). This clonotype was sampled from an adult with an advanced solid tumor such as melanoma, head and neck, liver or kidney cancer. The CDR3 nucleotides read TGTGCCTGGAGCCCCCTAGGGGCGGGAAATAATGAAAAACTGTTTTTT. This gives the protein CAWSPLGAGNNEKLFF.